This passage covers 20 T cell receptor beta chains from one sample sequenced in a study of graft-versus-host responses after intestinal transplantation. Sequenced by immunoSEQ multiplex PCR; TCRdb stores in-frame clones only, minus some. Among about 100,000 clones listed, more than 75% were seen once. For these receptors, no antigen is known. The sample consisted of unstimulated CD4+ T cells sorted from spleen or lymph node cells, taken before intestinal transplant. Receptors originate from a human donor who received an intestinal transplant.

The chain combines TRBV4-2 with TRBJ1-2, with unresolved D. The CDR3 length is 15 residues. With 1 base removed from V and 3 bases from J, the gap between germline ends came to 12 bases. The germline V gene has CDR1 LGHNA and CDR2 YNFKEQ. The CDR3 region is CASSQGEDPHYGYTF. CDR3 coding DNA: TGTGCCAGCAGCCAAGGGGAAGACCCCCACTATGGCTACACCTTC.

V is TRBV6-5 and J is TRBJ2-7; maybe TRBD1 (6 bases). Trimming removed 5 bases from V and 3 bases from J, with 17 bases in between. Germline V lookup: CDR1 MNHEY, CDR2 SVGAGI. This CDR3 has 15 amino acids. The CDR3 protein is CASSQGTPSRYEQYF. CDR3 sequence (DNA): TGTGCCAGCAGTCAGGGGACCCCGTCCCGCTACGAGCAGTACTTC.

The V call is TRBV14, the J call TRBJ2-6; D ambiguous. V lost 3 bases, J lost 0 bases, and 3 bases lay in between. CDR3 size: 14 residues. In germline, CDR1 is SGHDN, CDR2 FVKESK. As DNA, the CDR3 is TGTGCCAGCAGCCAGTTCTCTGGGGCCAACGTCCTGACTTTC. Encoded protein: CASSQFSGANVLTF.

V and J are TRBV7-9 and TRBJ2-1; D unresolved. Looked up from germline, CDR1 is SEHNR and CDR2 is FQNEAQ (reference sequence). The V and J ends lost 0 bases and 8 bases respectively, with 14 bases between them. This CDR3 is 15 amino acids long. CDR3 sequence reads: CASSLAEKSADEQFF. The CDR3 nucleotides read TGTGCCAGCAGCTTAGCGGAAAAATCGGCGGATGAGCAGTTCTTC.

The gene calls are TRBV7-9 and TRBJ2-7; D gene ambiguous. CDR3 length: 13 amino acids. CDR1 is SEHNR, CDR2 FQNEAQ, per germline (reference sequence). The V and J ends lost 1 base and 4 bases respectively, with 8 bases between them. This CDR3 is CASSLGSLYEQYF. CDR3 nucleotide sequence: TGTGCCAGCAGCTTAGGGTCTTTATACGAGCAGTACTTC.

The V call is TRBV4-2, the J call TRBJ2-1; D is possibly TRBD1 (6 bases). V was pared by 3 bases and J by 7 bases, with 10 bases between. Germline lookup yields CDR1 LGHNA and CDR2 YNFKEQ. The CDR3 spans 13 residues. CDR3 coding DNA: TGTGCCAGCAGCCACGACAGGTTAAATGAGCAGTTCTTC. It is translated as CASSHDRLNEQFF.

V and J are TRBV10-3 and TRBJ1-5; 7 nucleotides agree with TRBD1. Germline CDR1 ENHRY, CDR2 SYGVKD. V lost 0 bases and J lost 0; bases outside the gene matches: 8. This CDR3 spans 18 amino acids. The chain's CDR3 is CAISESNRGIGSNQPQHF. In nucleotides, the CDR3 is TGTGCCATCAGTGAGTCTAACAGGGGTATTGGTAGCAATCAGCCCCAGCATTTT.

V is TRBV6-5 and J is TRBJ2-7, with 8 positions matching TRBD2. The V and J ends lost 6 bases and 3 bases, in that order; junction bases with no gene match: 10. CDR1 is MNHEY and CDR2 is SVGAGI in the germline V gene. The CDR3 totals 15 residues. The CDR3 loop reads CASSRPGAGGYEQYF. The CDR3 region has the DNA TGTGCCAGCAGCCGCCCAGGTGCGGGAGGCTACGAGCAGTACTTC.

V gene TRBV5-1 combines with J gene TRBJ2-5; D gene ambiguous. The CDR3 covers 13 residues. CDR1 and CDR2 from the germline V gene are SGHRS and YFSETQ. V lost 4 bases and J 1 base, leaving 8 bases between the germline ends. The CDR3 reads CASSRDFQETQYF. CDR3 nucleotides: TGCGCCAGCAGCCGCGACTTCCAAGAGACCCAGTACTTC.

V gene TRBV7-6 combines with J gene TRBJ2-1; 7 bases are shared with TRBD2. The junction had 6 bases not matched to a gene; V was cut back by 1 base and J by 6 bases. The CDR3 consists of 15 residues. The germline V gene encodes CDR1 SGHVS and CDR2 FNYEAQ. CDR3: CASSLVREASNEQFF. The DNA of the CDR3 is TGTGCCAGCAGCTTAGTCCGGGAGGCGAGCAATGAGCAGTTCTTC.

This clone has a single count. CDR3 amino acids: CASRENTEAFF. CDR3 sequence (DNA): TGTGCCAGCAGGGAAAACACTGAAGCTTTCTTT. The rearrangement uses TRBV28 and TRBJ1-1; D remains unclear. This CDR3 has 11 amino acids. V dropped 6 bases and J dropped 2 bases, with 4 bases sitting between them. Germline V gives CDR1 MDHEN, CDR2 SYDVKM.

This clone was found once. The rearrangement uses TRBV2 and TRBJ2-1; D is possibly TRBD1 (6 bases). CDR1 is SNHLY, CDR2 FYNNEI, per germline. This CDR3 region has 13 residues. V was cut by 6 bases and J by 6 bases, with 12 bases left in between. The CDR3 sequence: CASRKIQGNEQFF. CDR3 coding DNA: TGTGCCAGCAGGAAGATACAGGGCAATGAGCAGTTCTTC.

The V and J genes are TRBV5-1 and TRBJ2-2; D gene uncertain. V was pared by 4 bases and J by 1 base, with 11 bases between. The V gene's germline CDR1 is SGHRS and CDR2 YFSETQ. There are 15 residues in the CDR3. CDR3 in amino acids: CASSLAPQNTGELFF. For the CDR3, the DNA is TGCGCCAGCAGCCTCGCCCCCCAGAACACCGGGGAGCTGTTTTTT.

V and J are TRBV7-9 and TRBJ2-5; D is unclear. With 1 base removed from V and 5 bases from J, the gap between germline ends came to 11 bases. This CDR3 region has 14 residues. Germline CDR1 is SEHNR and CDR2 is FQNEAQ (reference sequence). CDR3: CASSLGASRETQYF. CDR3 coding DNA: TGTGCCAGCAGCTTAGGTGCGTCCCGGGAGACCCAGTACTTC. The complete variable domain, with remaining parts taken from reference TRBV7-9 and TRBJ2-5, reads DTGVSQNPRHKITKRGQNVTFRCDPISEHNRLYWYRQTLGQGPEFLTYFQNEAQLEKSRLLSDRFSAERPKGSFSTLEIQRTEQGDSAMYLCASSLGASRETQYFGPGTRLLVL.

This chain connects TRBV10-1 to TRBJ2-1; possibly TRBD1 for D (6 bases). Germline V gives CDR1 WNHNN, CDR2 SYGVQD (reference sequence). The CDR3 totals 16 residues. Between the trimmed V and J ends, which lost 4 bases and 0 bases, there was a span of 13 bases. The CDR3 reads CASSVKGVLSYNEQFF. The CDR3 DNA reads TGCGCCAGCAGTGTCAAGGGGGTACTCTCCTACAATGAGCAGTTCTTC.

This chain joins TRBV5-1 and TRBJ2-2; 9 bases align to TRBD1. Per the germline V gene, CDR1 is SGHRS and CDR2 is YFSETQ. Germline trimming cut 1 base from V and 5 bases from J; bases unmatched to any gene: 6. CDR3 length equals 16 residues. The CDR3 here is CASSLYGTGWTGELFF. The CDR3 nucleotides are TGCGCCAGCAGCTTGTATGGGACAGGGTGGACCGGGGAGCTGTTTTTT.

CDR3 region: CSVVSFEQYF. The CDR3 nucleotides are TGCAGCGTTGTTTCGTTCGAGCAGTACTTC. The chain carries TRBV29-1 and TRBJ2-5; no reliable D call. Matching the DNA end better, TRBJ2-7 makes the J call doubtful. Germline V gene sequence: CDR1 SQVTM, CDR2 ANQGSEA. CDR3 length: 10 amino acids.

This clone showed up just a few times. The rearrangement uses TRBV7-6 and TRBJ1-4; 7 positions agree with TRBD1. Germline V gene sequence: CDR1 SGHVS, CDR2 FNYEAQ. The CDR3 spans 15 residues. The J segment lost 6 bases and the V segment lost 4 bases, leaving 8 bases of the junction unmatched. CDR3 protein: CASSYPGQGDEKLFF. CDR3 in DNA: TGTGCCAGCAGCTACCCAGGGCAGGGGGATGAAAAACTGTTTTTT.

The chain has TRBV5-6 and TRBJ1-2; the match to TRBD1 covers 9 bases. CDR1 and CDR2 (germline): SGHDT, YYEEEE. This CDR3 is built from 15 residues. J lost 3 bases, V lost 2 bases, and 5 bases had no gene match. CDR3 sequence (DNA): TGTGCCAGCAGCTTCCGGGACAGGGAGCACTATGGCTACACCTTC. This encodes CASSFRDREHYGYTF.

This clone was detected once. This CDR3 reads CASSRYPGQNYEQYF. As DNA, the CDR3 is TGTGCCAGCAGCCGATACCCGGGACAAAACTACGAGCAGTACTTC. This chain joins TRBV7-9 and TRBJ2-7, with a weak D call TRBD1 (6 bases). V gave up 5 bases and J gave up 3 bases, with 17 bases separating them. Germline V gene data show CDR1 as SEHNR and CDR2 as FQNEAQ (reference sequence). The CDR3 loop spans 15 amino acids.